One and the same sample provided the 12 T cell receptor beta chains below, sequenced in a study of T cell repertoires in cytomegalovirus infection. No antigen has been identified for these receptors. Each CDR3 protein is one row after TCRdb ran MiXCR on the reads. The sample contains about 270,000 distinct CDR3 sequences, 22% of which appear only once. The source was cultured PBMCs, collected from culture after CMV antigen stimulation. The receptors here all came from a human donor in good health (CMV status not recorded). Some clones in this sample may be carry-over from other donors' samples.

The chain is built from TRBV13 and TRBJ2-1; D gene ambiguous. CDR1 is PRHDT, CDR2 FYEKMQ, per germline (reference sequence). Trimming stripped 6 bases from V and 0 bases from J, with 18 bases between. The CDR3 is 17 residues long. CDR3 coding DNA: TGTGCCAGCAGATCCGCTCTCCTAAATAGCTCCTACAATGAGCAGTTCTTC. It specifies CASRSALLNSSYNEQFF.

In its sample, this clonotype was seen many times. This sequence joins TRBV7-2 and TRBJ2-1; possibly TRBD1 or TRBD2 for D (6 bases each). In germline, CDR1 is SGHTA, CDR2 FQGNSA. The CDR3 consists of 17 residues. V gave up 5 bases and J gave up 4 bases, with 21 bases separating them. CDR3 bases: TGTGCCAGCAGCCCCCAAGGGGGAGCGGGCCTATACAATGAGCAGTTCTTC. Residues: CASSPQGGAGLYNEQFF.

This clonotype was observed many times. The chain has TRBV7-2 and TRBJ1-4, with D hard to call. The germline V gene has CDR1 SGHTA and CDR2 FQGNSA. This CDR3 comprises 15 residues. Trimming removed 2 bases from V and 7 bases from J, with 14 bases in between. The CDR3 here is CASSLWRAEGEKLFF. CDR3 nucleotides: TGTGCCAGCAGCTTATGGCGGGCCGAGGGTGAAAAACTGTTTTTT.

V usage is TRBV6-2 or TRBV6-3 and J usage is TRBJ2-1, with 12 bases lining up with TRBD2. The CDR3 runs to 15 residues. Trimming removed 5 bases from V and 12 bases from J; junction bases left unmatched: 11. Germline assignment: CDR1 MNHEY and CDR2 SVGEGT. CDR3 bases: TGTGCCAGCAGTCACTGGACTAGCGGGGCACTCGGGCAGTTCTTC. Translated, it gives CASSHWTSGALGQFF.

The chain employs TRBV23-1 and TRBJ2-1; no firm D call. TRBV23-1 is recorded as an ORF, its role being uncertain. The CDR3 is 15 amino acids. V lost 8 bases, J lost 0 bases, and 14 bases lay in between. As DNA, the CDR3 is TGCGCCAGCCGAGAGGCGGACCGCTCCTACAATGAGCAGTTCTTC. Amino acid sequence: CASREADRSYNEQFF.

This clonotype has a handful of counts. The V gene is TRBV11-3, the J gene TRBJ1-2; D is ambiguous. The germline gives CDR1 SGHNT, CDR2 YENEEA. This CDR3 is built from 13 residues. V was shortened by 1 base and J by 5 bases, with 8 bases between the two germline ends. CDR3 sequence: CASSLGIDYGYTF. The CDR3 bases are TGTGCCAGCAGCTTAGGAATTGATTATGGCTACACCTTC.

The chain combines TRBV7-3 with TRBJ2-7; 8 nucleotides align to TRBD2. This CDR3 has 22 amino acids. Trimming cost V 4 bases and J 2 bases; bases outside gene matches: 28. Germline V gene lookup returns CDR1 SGHTA and CDR2 FQGTGA. DNA for the CDR3: TGTGCCAGCAGCTCCCTGCCCTTGGGTCGGGAGGGAAACTGGGTCCTTACCTACGAGCAGTACTTC. This sequence encodes CASSSLPLGREGNWVLTYEQYF.

This clonotype appeared many times. The V and J genes are TRBV7-2 and TRBJ2-1; 10 bases match TRBD2. CDR1 is SGHTA, CDR2 FQGNSA, per germline. This CDR3 has 24 amino acids. After removal of 1 base from V and 5 bases from J, the junction contained 29 bases not matched to a gene. CDR3 nucleotides: TGTGCCAGCAGCTTAGGCCCCCTCGGGCTAGCGGGAGAGCGAGCGAGTTTAGGTAACAATGAGCAGTTCTTC. Protein: CASSLGPLGLAGERASLGNNEQFF.

The chain combines TRBV28 with TRBJ2-7, with 9 bases lining up with TRBD2. Germline V gives CDR1 MDHEN, CDR2 SYDVKM. This CDR3 spans 15 amino acids. V was clipped by 0 bases and J by 7 bases; unmatched bases: 7. CDR3 amino acids: CASSLWTSGEGEQYF. DNA of the CDR3: TGTGCCAGCAGTTTATGGACTAGCGGAGAGGGGGAGCAGTACTTC.

This clonotype was seen many times. V is TRBV7-2 and J is TRBJ2-5; 13 bases are shared with TRBD2. The ends lost 4 bases at V and 4 bases at J; junction bases unmatched: 3. The CDR3 covers 15 residues. The V gene's germline CDR1 is SGHTA and CDR2 FQGNSA. The CDR3 here is CASSSRTSGRETQYF. In DNA form, the CDR3 reads TGTGCCAGCAGCTCCAGGACTAGCGGGAGAGAGACCCAGTACTTC.

This rearrangement joins TRBV6-2 or TRBV6-3 to TRBJ2-1; 7 bases map to TRBD2. V dropped 4 bases and J dropped 10; count of bases not matched to a gene: 10. This CDR3 has 14 residues. Per the germline V gene, CDR1 is MNHEY and CDR2 is SVGEGT. CDR3 sequence: CASSSSPLAEEQFF. The CDR3 DNA sequence: TGTGCCAGCAGTTCCAGCCCTCTAGCGGAGGAGCAGTTCTTC.

This clonotype has more than one count but fewer than ten. The genes are TRBV19 and TRBJ2-3, with D possibly being TRBD2 (5 bases). V lost 1 base and J lost 7, with 12 bases in between. This CDR3 has 14 residues. Looked up from germline, CDR1 is LNHDA and CDR2 is SQIVND (reference sequence). CDR3 sequence: CASSIVAGKNTQYF. The DNA for the CDR3 is TGTGCCAGTAGTATAGTTGCCGGGAAGAATACGCAGTATTTT.